This TCR beta chain came from a study of identical twins. Regarding the study as a whole: Invariant T cells like MAIT and iNKT could partly confound the zero-insertion analyses.

CDR1 SGHAT and CDR2 FQNNGV come from the germline V gene. Trimming removed 3 bases at V and 4 bases at J, with 11 bases between. This CDR3 region has 14 residues. TCRdb ran MiXCR on the 5' RACE reads and lists one entry per CDR3 protein. The sample shows 1.5 million to 2 million distinct CDR3 sequences, roughly a third of them seen only once. For this clonotype: What it binds is not known.

The chain recombines TRBV11-2 with TRBJ2-3; D unresolved. Sequenced input: cord blood. The sequence was obtained from a newborn girl in good health. The CDR3 spells CASSLGRIPDTQYF. The DNA of the CDR3 is TGTGCCAGCAGCTTGGGTAGAATCCCAGATACGCAGTATTTT.